Listed below are T cell receptor beta chains from one sample, sequenced in a study of shared clonotypes between healthy human individuals. Repertoires were generated with immunoSEQ multiplex PCR, while TCRdb's copy carries only in-frame clones and drops some. This repertoire shows under 1 million clones, about 91% found once; its top ten account for around 24%. Source material: naive CD8+ T cells sorted from blood. The receptors were sampled from a man aged 25 to 45 in good health. CDR3s leave out the opening cysteine and the closing phenylalanine or tryptophan. Each record gives: V gene, CDR3 protein.

>TRBV28
ASSFRGPTSYEQY
>TRBV5-1
ASRGTGGSNQPQH
>TRBV2
ATRLAGRNTGELF
>TRBV19
ASSGVEQY
>TRBV7-2
ASSLRENGNTIY
>TRBV29-1
SVPGQGGNEQF
>TRBV6-1
ASEGTGIDEQY
>TRBV7-9
ASSLAATSTDTQY
>TRBV6-8
ASIPTSGSSDTQY
>TRBV7-8
ASSLGPGQGYEKLF
>TRBV7-6
ASSLEGGYEQY